The 10 T cell receptor beta chains presented below share a single source sample, sequenced in a study of blood T cell repertoires in COVID-19. The table came from immunoSEQ multiplex PCR; TCRdb's copy has only in-frame clones and leaves some out. The sample shows approximately 170,000 clones, about 81% of them seen only once. Sequenced: peripheral blood. These receptors were taken from a man aged 55 to 69 with active or convalescent COVID-19.

CDR3 sequence (DNA): TGTGCCAGCAGTGACACCTTCTCCGAGCAGTACTTC. Its translation: CASSDTFSEQYF. V and J are TRBV27 and TRBJ2-7; D ambiguous. Germline V gene data show CDR1 as MNHEY and CDR2 as SMNVEV (reference sequence). V was clipped by 5 bases and J by 6 bases, with 11 bases between them. The CDR3 totals 12 residues.

CDR3 in amino acids: CASKGSGSRQETQYF. In DNA, the CDR3 is TGTGCCAGCAAAGGTAGCGGGAGTAGGCAAGAGACCCAGTACTTC. The rearrangement joins TRBV14 to TRBJ2-5; TRBD2 agrees at 9 bases. Trimming took 7 bases from V and 2 from J; bases not matched to a gene: 8. CDR3 size: 15 residues. Per the germline V gene, CDR1 is SGHDN and CDR2 is FVKESK.

This chain uses TRBV4-1 with TRBJ2-5, with 16 bases matching TRBD2. V dropped 3 bases and J dropped 4; count of bases not matched to a gene: 14. The CDR3 contains 20 residues. Germline V gene data show CDR1 as MGHRA and CDR2 as YSYEKL. The CDR3 sequence: CASSHPTGTSGRAERETQYF. The CDR3 DNA is TGCGCCAGCAGCCATCCGACCGGGACTAGCGGGAGGGCCGAGCGAGAGACCCAGTACTTC.

The rearrangement uses TRBV27 and TRBJ2-3; TRBD2 matches 7 bases. Losses at the gene ends were 3 bases for V and 3 bases for J; bases not matched to a gene: 12. The CDR3 has 17 amino acids. Germline V gives CDR1 MNHEY, CDR2 SMNVEV (reference sequence). The CDR3 DNA reads TGTGCCAGCAGTTTGGGACTACGCGCTGTTGGGACAGATACGCAGTATTTT. It is translated as CASSLGLRAVGTDTQYF.

The V gene is TRBV7-9, the J gene TRBJ2-1, with 7 bases matching TRBD2. Germline V lookup: CDR1 SEHNR, CDR2 FQNEAQ (reference sequence). The CDR3 totals 18 residues. V gave up 2 bases and J gave up 0 bases; unmatched junction bases: 10. The CDR3 nucleotides read TGTGCCAGCAGCTTAACAGCGGGGTTTAGTAGCTCCTACAATGAGCAGTTCTTC. Its translation: CASSLTAGFSSSYNEQFF.

The J gene is TRBJ2-2, the V gene TRBV27; weak D call: TRBD1 (6 bases). The V gene lost 8 bases and the J gene lost 4 bases, with 20 bases spanning the gap. The CDR3 runs 16 residues. Looked up from germline, CDR1 is MNHEY and CDR2 is SMNVEV (reference sequence). The CDR3 DNA follows: TGTGCCAGCCACTCTGCAGGGGTGTTTAGCACCGGGGAGCTGTTTTTT. This translates into CASHSAGVFSTGELFF.

Only a few counts were recorded for this clone. For the CDR3, the DNA is TGTGCCAGCAGTTTCCGACAGGACGGGGAGCTGTTTTTT. Protein product: CASSFRQDGELFF. V gene TRBV27 combines with J gene TRBJ2-2; TRBD1 is a possible D gene (6 bases). Trimming removed 3 bases at V and 7 bases at J, with 9 bases between. Germline values: CDR1 MNHEY, CDR2 SMNVEV (reference sequence). CDR3 size: 13 residues.

J is TRBJ2-3 and V is TRBV25-1, with TRBD1 matching 7 bases. The CDR3 has 15 amino acids. Germline assignment: CDR1 MGHDK and CDR2 SYGVNS. J was trimmed by 6 bases and V by 6 bases; bases with no gene match: 12. The CDR3 DNA follows: TGTGCCAGCAGCTGGATGGGTGGGACAGCGGATACGCAGTATTTT. It encodes CASSWMGGTADTQYF.

The V gene is TRBV24-1, the J gene TRBJ1-5, with a possible D match to TRBD1 (6 bases). V dropped 4 bases and J dropped 7 bases, with 10 bases sitting between them. This CDR3 spans 13 amino acids. The germline V gene encodes CDR1 KGHDR and CDR2 SFDVKD. The CDR3 here is CATSDSGVQPQHF. CDR3 nucleotide sequence: TGTGCCACCAGTGACTCAGGGGTACAGCCCCAGCATTTT.

This clone was recorded a few times. This chain connects TRBV6-5 to TRBJ2-7; 7 bases agree with TRBD2. Germline trimming cut 6 bases from V and 2 bases from J; bases unmatched to any gene: 10. Germline loops: CDR1 MNHEY, CDR2 SVGAGI. CDR3 length equals 15 residues. CDR3 DNA: TGTGCCAGCAGGGGGGAGATAGCGGGTGCCTACGAGCAGTACTTC. Translation gives CASRGEIAGAYEQYF.